This T cell receptor beta chain appears in the sequencing data of a study of shared clonotypes between healthy human individuals. Study details: Each donor contributed plates that comprised three CD4 naive, three CD4 memory, two CD8 naive and one CD8 memory.

Terminally differentiated effector memory CD45RA+ cells were excluded from the naive CD8 cells, which were CD45RO-negative and positively selected for CCR7. The healthy adult donors were HIV-negative and reported no recent acute infections or vaccinations. Produced via immunoSEQ multiplex PCR; TCRdb's table is partial and in-frame only. Seen here are hundreds of thousands of clones, 96% observed once, and the top ten hold about 0.12%. Trimming cost V 0 bases and J 3 bases; bases outside gene matches: 6. Germline V gene data show CDR1 as SGHRS and CDR2 as YFSETQ. CDR3 length equals 16 residues. In regard to this clone: The antigen is unknown.

Study results and limitations: A generally larger estimated richness was seen in naive subsets than in memory subsets. It was observed that approximately 5% of naive CD4 clonotypes were shared across a handful of donors.

Sequenced sample: naive CD8+ T cells sorted from blood. The receptor's source is a woman aged 30 to 39 in good health. This chain uses TRBV5-1 with TRBJ2-1, with 7 positions matching TRBD1. The CDR3 sequence is CASSLEAGGYYNEQFF. DNA for the CDR3: TGCGCCAGCAGCTTGGAGGCAGGGGGATACTACAATGAGCAGTTCTTC.